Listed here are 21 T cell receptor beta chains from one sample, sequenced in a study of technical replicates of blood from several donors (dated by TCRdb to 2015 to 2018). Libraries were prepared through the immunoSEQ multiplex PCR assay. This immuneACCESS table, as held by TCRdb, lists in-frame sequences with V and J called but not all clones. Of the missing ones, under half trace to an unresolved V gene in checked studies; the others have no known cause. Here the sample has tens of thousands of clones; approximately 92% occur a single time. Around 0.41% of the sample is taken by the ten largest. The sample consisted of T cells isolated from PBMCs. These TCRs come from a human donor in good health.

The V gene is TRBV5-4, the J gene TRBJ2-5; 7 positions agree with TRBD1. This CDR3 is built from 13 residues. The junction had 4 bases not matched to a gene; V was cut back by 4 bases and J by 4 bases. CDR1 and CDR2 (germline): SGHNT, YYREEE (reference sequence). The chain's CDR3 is CASSIDRAETQYF. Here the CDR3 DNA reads TGTGCCAGCAGCATCGACAGGGCAGAGACCCAGTACTTC.

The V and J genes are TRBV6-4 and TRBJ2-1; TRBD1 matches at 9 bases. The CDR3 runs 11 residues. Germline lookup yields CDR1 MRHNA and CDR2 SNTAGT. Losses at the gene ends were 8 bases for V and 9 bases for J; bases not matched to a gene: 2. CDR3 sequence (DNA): TGTGCCAGCGGGACAGGGTTTGAGCAGTTCTTC. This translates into CASGTGFEQFF.

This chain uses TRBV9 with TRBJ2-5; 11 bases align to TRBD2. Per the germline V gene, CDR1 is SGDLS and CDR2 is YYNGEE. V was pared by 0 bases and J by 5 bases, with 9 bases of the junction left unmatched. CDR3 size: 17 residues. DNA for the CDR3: TGTGCCAGCAGCGTAGATATTAGCGGGAGGGCCAGTGAGACCCAGTACTTC. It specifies CASSVDISGRASETQYF.

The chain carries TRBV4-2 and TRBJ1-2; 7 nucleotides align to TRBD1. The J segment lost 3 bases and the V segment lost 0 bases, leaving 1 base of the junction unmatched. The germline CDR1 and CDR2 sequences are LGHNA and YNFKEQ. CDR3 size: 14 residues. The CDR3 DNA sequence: TGTGCCAGCAGCCAAGATACAGGGGACTATGGCTACACCTTC. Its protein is CASSQDTGDYGYTF.

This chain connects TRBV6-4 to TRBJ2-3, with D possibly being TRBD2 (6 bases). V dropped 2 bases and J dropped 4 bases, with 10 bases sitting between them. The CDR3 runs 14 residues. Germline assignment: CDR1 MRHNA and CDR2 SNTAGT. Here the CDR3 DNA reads TGTGCCAGCAGTGACAAGAGGGAGGCAGATACGCAGTATTTT. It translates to CASSDKREADTQYF.

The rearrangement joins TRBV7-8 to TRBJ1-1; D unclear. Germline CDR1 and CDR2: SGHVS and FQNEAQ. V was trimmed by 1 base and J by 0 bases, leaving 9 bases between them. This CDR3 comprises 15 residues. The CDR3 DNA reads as TGTGCCAGCAGCTTAGTTCCGGGATTGAACACTGAAGCTTTCTTT. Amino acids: CASSLVPGLNTEAFF.

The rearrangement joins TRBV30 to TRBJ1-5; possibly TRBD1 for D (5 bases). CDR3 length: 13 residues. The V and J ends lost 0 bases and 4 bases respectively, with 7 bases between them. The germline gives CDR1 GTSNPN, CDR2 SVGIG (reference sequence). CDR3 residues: CAWSVGQNQPQHF. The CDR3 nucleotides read TGTGCCTGGAGTGTAGGACAAAATCAGCCCCAGCATTTT.

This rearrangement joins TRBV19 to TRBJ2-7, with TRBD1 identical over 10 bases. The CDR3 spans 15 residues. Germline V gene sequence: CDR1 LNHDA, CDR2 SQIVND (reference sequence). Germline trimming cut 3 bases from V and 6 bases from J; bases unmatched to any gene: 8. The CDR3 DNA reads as TGTGCCAGTAGTATGGAATGGGACAGGGGAGGCGAGCAGTACTTC. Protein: CASSMEWDRGGEQYF. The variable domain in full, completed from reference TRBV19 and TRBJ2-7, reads DGGITQSPKYLFRKEGQNVTLSCEQNLNHDAMYWYRQDPGQGLRLIYYSQIVNDFQKGDIAEGYSVSREKKESFPLTVTSAQKNPTAFYLCASSMEWDRGGEQYFGPGTRLTVT.

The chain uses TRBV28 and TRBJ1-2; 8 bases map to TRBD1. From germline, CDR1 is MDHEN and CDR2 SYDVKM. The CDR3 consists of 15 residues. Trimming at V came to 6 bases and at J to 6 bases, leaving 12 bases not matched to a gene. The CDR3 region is CASRRPTGDGDGYTF. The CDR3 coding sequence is TGTGCCAGCAGGAGACCGACAGGGGATGGGGATGGCTACACCTTC.

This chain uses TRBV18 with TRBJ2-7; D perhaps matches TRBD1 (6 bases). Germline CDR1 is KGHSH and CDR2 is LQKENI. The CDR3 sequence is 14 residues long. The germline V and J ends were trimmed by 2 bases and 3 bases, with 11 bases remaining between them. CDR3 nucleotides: TGTGCCAGCTCACCAGGGACACACCTCTACGAGCAGTACTTC. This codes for CASSPGTHLYEQYF.

The CDR3 nucleotides are TGTGCCTGGAGTATCGGGAGTAGTGGATACAATGAGCAGTTCTTC. It encodes CAWSIGSSGYNEQFF. The chain links TRBV30 to TRBJ2-1; D may be TRBD2 (6 bases). The CDR3 sequence is 15 residues long. V lost 2 bases and J 4 bases, leaving 15 bases between the germline ends. Germline CDR1 and CDR2: GTSNPN and SVGIG (reference sequence).

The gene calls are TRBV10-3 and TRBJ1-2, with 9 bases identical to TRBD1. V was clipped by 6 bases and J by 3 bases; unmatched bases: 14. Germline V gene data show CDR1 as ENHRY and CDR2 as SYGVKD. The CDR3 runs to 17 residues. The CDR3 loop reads CAIRDPGQGIVHYGYTF. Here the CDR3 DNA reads TGTGCCATCAGGGACCCGGGACAGGGTATCGTGCACTATGGCTACACCTTC.

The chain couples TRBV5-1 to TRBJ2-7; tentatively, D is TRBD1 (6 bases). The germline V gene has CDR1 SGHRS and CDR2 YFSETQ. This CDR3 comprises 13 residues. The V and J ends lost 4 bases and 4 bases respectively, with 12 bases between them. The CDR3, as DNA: TGCGCCAGCAGCGATAACCAGGGGTACGAGCAGTACTTC. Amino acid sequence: CASSDNQGYEQYF.

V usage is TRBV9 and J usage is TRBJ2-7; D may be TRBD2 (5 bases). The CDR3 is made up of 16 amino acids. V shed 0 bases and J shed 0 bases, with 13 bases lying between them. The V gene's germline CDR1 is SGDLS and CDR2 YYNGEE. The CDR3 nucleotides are TGTGCCAGCAGCGTAGGCGGCGGGTTAAGCTCCTACGAGCAGTACTTC. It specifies CASSVGGGLSSYEQYF.

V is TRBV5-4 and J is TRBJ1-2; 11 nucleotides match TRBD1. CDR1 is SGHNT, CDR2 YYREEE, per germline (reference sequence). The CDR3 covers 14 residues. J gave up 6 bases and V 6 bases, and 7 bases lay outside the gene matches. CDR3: CASTWTGGLNGYTF. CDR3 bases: TGTGCCAGCACGTGGACAGGGGGCCTAAATGGCTACACCTTC.

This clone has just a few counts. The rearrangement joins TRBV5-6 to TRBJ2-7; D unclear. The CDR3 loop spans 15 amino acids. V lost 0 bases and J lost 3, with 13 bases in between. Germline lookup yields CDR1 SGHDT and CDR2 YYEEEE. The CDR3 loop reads CASSLGPYMNYEQYF. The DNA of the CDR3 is TGTGCCAGCAGCTTGGGTCCGTACATGAACTACGAGCAGTACTTC.

The CDR3: CASSGVSPEDQFF. The CDR3 coding sequence is TGTGCCAGCAGTGGTGTTAGCCCTGAAGATCAGTTCTTC. The chain is built from TRBV6-1 and TRBJ2-1; D is ambiguous. This CDR3 comprises 13 residues. With 4 bases removed from V and 13 bases from J, the gap between germline ends came to 17 bases. The V gene's germline CDR1 is MNHNS and CDR2 SASEGT.

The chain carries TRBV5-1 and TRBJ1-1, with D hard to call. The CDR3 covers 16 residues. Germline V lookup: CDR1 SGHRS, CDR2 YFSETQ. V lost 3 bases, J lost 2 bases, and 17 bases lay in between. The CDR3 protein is CASSSSSKIINTEAFF. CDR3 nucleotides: TGCGCCAGCAGCTCGAGCTCCAAAATTATTAACACTGAAGCTTTCTTT.

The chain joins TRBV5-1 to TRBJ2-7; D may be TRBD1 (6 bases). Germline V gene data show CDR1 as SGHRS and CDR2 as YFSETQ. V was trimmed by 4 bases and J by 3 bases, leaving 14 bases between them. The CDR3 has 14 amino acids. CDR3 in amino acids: CASSITGMRYEQYF. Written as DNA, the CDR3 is TGCGCCAGCAGCATCACAGGGATGCGCTACGAGCAGTACTTC.

CDR3 loop: CASSYRPGVGQFF. DNA for the CDR3: TGTGCCAGCAGTTACAGGCCGGGAGTTGGTCAGTTCTTC. The chain employs TRBV6-5 and TRBJ2-1; possible D gene TRBD2, 6 bases. The ends were cut back, 2 bases at V and 13 bases at J, with 15 bases in the middle. CDR1 is MNHEY, CDR2 SVGAGI, per germline. The CDR3 sequence is 13 residues long.

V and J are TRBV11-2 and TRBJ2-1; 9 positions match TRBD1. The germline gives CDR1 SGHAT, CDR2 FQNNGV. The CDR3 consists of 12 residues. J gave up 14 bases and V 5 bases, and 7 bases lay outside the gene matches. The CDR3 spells CASSEGQGGKFF. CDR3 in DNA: TGTGCCAGCAGCGAGGGACAGGGCGGAAAGTTCTTC.